Following are 25 T cell receptor beta chains from one sample sequenced in a study of cytomegalovirus exposure and HLA in healthy donors. PCR amplification relied on 60 Vbeta primers (plus 13 Jbeta primers). Sequencing used immunoSEQ multiplex PCR; TCRdb keeps in-frame clones, though not all of them. This table holds roughly 200,000 clones, less than 80% found once. What was sequenced was PBMCs. The receptor source for this set is a woman aged 25 to 45 in good health and CMV-seropositive.

This clone was seen just once. V is TRBV7-9 and J is TRBJ2-7, with TRBD2 as a possible D gene (6 bases). The CDR3 loop spans 15 amino acids. Germline CDR1 reads SEHNR; CDR2 reads FQNEAQ (reference sequence). With 2 bases removed from V and 2 bases from J, the gap between germline ends came to 13 bases. The CDR3 DNA follows: TGTGCCAGCAGCTTATCCGGGGGATTCACCTACGAGCAGTACTTC. Amino acid sequence: CASSLSGGFTYEQYF.

The CDR3 protein is CASSLTTTGDTQYF. For the CDR3, the DNA is TGCGCCAGCAGCTTGACGACCACGGGGGATACGCAGTATTTT. The chain links TRBV5-1 to TRBJ2-3, with D perhaps TRBD2 (5 bases). Looked up from germline, CDR1 is SGHRS and CDR2 is YFSETQ. CDR3 size: 14 residues. Trimming stripped 1 base from V and 6 bases from J, with 12 bases between.

The rearrangement uses TRBV13 and TRBJ2-7; 7 nucleotides line up with TRBD2. The V segment lost 5 bases and the J segment 1 base; nucleotides outside the gene matches: 8. Germline V lookup: CDR1 PRHDT, CDR2 FYEKMQ (reference sequence). The CDR3 length is 15 residues. Written as DNA, the CDR3 is TGTGCCAGCAGCATTCGGGCTAGCGGATCCTACGAGCAGTACTTC. Its translation is CASSIRASGSYEQYF.

The chain uses TRBV4-3 and TRBJ2-1; TRBD2 aligns across 11 bases. The trim removed 0 bases at V and 6 bases at J, leaving 4 bases unmatched. Germline values: CDR1 LGHNA, CDR2 YSLEER. The CDR3 totals 16 residues. The CDR3 nucleotides read TGCGCCAGCAGCCAAGATACTAGCGGGAGCGGCAATGAGCAGTTCTTC. The encoded protein is CASSQDTSGSGNEQFF.

As to this clone: Other DNA sequences in this specimen translate into the identical CDR3. V and J are TRBV6-6 and TRBJ1-2; 7 bases line up with TRBD1. V trimming: 3 bases; J trimming: 3 bases; junction bases outside the gene matches: 4. In germline, CDR1 is MNHNY, CDR2 SVGAGI (reference sequence). The CDR3 is made up of 14 amino acids. The CDR3: CASSYSTGYYGYTF. Here the CDR3 DNA reads TGTGCCAGCAGTTATTCGACAGGGTACTATGGCTACACCTTC.

This chain connects TRBV6-5 to TRBJ2-7, with 10 positions matching TRBD2. The CDR3 has 13 residues. After removal of 8 bases from V and 7 bases from J, the junction contained 8 bases not matched to a gene. Germline assignment: CDR1 MNHEY and CDR2 SVGAGI. In DNA, the CDR3 is TGTGCCAGCGGACCAGCGGGAGGGTGGGAGCAGTACTTC. It translates to CASGPAGGWEQYF.

V and J are TRBV27 and TRBJ2-7; 7 nucleotides line up with TRBD2. V lost 6 bases and J lost 6; bases outside the gene matches: 8. The germline V gene has CDR1 MNHEY and CDR2 SMNVEV (reference sequence). There are 13 residues in the CDR3. The CDR3 reads CASRRAGATEQYF. The CDR3 region has the DNA TGTGCCAGCAGGAGGGCGGGAGCTACCGAGCAGTACTTC.

The chain combines TRBV9 with TRBJ1-2, with TRBD1 matching 7 bases. The CDR3 spans 15 residues. Germline V gene data show CDR1 as SGDLS and CDR2 as YYNGEE. V lost 3 bases, J lost 7 bases, and 12 bases stayed unmatched. The CDR3 bases are TGTGCCAGCAGCGCAAGACAAGACAGGGTCCGTGGCTACACCTTC. As protein: CASSARQDRVRGYTF. Drawing the rest from reference TRBV9 and TRBJ1-2, the complete variable domain is DSGVTQTPKHLITATGQRVTLRCSPRSGDLSVYWYQQSLDQGLQFLIQYYNGEERAKGNILERFSAQQFPDLHSELNLSSLELGDSALYFCASSARQDRVRGYTFGSGTRLTVV.

This clone has a handful of counts. This chain connects TRBV12-5 to TRBJ2-1, with D unclear. The CDR3 runs to 13 residues. Germline lookup yields CDR1 LGHNT and CDR2 FRNRAP. Trimming stripped 0 bases from V and 5 bases from J, with 5 bases between. The CDR3 sequence: CASGLVPNNEQFF. As DNA, the CDR3 is TGTGCTAGTGGTTTGGTCCCAAACAATGAGCAGTTCTTC.

The chain couples TRBV6-5 to TRBJ2-3; 9 nucleotides align to TRBD2. The V and J ends lost 5 bases and 2 bases, in that order; junction bases with no gene match: 5. From germline, CDR1 is MNHEY and CDR2 SVGAGI. The CDR3 loop spans 15 amino acids. In DNA form, the CDR3 reads TGTGCCAGCAGTGCCCTAGCGGGATACACAGATACGCAGTATTTT. Its translation is CASSALAGYTDTQYF.

The chain has TRBV11-3 and TRBJ2-7; 8 bases align to TRBD1. CDR3 length: 14 residues. The J segment lost 1 base and the V segment lost 5 bases, leaving 4 bases of the junction unmatched. CDR1 SGHNT and CDR2 YENEEA come from the germline V gene. CDR3 sequence: CASSPWTGSYEQYF. The CDR3, as DNA: TGTGCCAGCAGCCCCTGGACAGGGTCCTACGAGCAGTACTTC.

V usage is TRBV6-6 and J usage is TRBJ2-3; perhaps TRBD1 as D (6 bases). V was clipped by 7 bases and J by 1 base, with 9 bases between them. The germline V gene has CDR1 MNHNY and CDR2 SVGAGI (reference sequence). The CDR3 contains 13 residues. CDR3 DNA sequence: TGTGCCAGCAAAAAGGGGGGCACAGATACGCAGTATTTT. Protein: CASKKGGTDTQYF.

J is TRBJ1-2 and V is TRBV27; possibly TRBD1 for D (6 bases). V was pared by 0 bases and J by 4 bases, with 6 bases between. The CDR3 extends over 13 amino acids. In germline, CDR1 is MNHEY, CDR2 SMNVEV (reference sequence). The CDR3 nucleotides are TGTGCCAGCAGTTTATCGGGGGCCTATGGCTACACCTTC. This sequence encodes CASSLSGAYGYTF.

V usage is TRBV10-3 and J usage is TRBJ1-1; 8 nucleotides align to TRBD1. The V segment lost 6 bases and the J segment 5 bases; nucleotides outside the gene matches: 8. This CDR3 is built from 14 residues. Germline V CDR1 and CDR2: ENHRY, SYGVKD. In nucleotides, the CDR3 is TGTGCCATCAGCGATACAGGGGGTGGGACTGAAGCTTTCTTT. It encodes CAISDTGGGTEAFF.

This clone has just one count. This CDR3 is CASSQDRGSPLHF. In DNA form, the CDR3 reads TGTGCCAGCAGCCAAGATCGGGGGTCACCCCTCCACTTT. V gene TRBV4-2 combines with J gene TRBJ1-6; D is possibly TRBD1 (5 bases). Trimming left V 0 bases short and J 10 bases short, with 7 bases between. This CDR3 spans 13 amino acids. Germline CDR1 LGHNA, CDR2 YNFKEQ.

The rearrangement joins TRBV18 to TRBJ2-1, with D tentatively TRBD1 (6 bases). Germline CDR1 KGHSH, CDR2 LQKENI. CDR3 size: 14 residues. Between the trimmed V and J ends, which lost 3 bases and 7 bases, there was a span of 13 bases. For the CDR3, the DNA is TGTGCCAGCTCACCGCTACAGGGTTCAAATGAGCAGTTCTTC. It translates to CASSPLQGSNEQFF.

This chain joins TRBV10-2 and TRBJ1-5; 7 bases are a match to TRBD1. The length of the CDR3 is 13 residues. V shed 6 bases and J 5 bases; nucleotides not matched to a gene: 4. The germline CDR1 and CDR2 sequences are WSHSY and SAAADI. The CDR3 DNA sequence: TGCGCCAGCAGAACAGGGGTCCATCAGCCCCAGCATTTT. Translation gives CASRTGVHQPQHF.

The rearrangement joins TRBV6-6 to TRBJ1-2, with 8 nucleotides matching TRBD1. Germline CDR1 MNHNY, CDR2 SVGAGI (reference sequence). This CDR3 is 14 amino acids long. With V trimmed by 5 bases and J by 6 bases, 8 bases remained unmatched. In DNA form, the CDR3 reads TGTGCCAGCAGTCTCCTACCACAGGGGGATGGCTACACCTTC. It codes for CASSLLPQGDGYTF.

This clone was observed a few times. CDR3 nucleotide sequence: TGTGCCAGCAGTTTAGGGCGTTACTACGAGCAGTACTTC. It translates to CASSLGRYYEQYF. J is TRBJ2-7 and V is TRBV27; D is unclear. Germline CDR1 reads MNHEY; CDR2 reads SMNVEV (reference sequence). The V and J ends lost 2 bases and 3 bases respectively, with 8 bases between them. The CDR3 sequence is 13 residues long.

This clone appeared a single time. The J gene is TRBJ2-2, the V gene TRBV5-1; 7 bases fit TRBD2. The CDR3 extends over 15 amino acids. V lost 3 bases, J lost 6 bases, and 8 bases stayed unmatched. Germline CDR1 and CDR2: SGHRS and YFSETQ. This CDR3 reads CASSSGTMGPGELFF. In nucleotides, the CDR3 is TGCGCCAGCAGCTCCGGGACTATGGGCCCCGGGGAGCTGTTTTTT.

The genes are TRBV19 and TRBJ1-1; a weak D match, TRBD1 (5 bases). V lost 7 bases, J lost 1 base, and 16 bases lay in between. This CDR3 has 15 residues. Per germline, CDR1 LNHDA and CDR2 SQIVND (reference sequence). DNA for the CDR3: TGTGCCAGTATCCTCAGGGCAGCACAGAACACTGAAGCTTTCTTT. This sequence encodes CASILRAAQNTEAFF.

V and J are TRBV5-1 and TRBJ2-6, with 7 bases matching TRBD1. V gave up 1 base and J gave up 1 base; unmatched junction bases: 20. CDR1 is SGHRS and CDR2 is YFSETQ in the germline V gene. CDR3 length: 22 amino acids. The DNA for the CDR3 is TGCGCCAGCAGCTTGTCCCTACCGGGACAGCTGAGTTCTGGGTCTGGGGCCAACGTCCTGACTTTC. This gives the protein CASSLSLPGQLSSGSGANVLTF.

The V gene is TRBV4-1, the J gene TRBJ1-5; D gene ambiguous. The CDR3 is made up of 14 amino acids. Trimming took 4 bases from V and 3 from J, leaving 10 bases between them. Germline V lookup: CDR1 MGHRA, CDR2 YSYEKL. The CDR3 loop reads CASSPSGYNQPQHF. The CDR3 nucleotides are TGCGCCAGCAGCCCTTCGGGATACAATCAGCCCCAGCATTTT.

The chain has TRBV4-3 and TRBJ2-1, with 8 bases aligning to TRBD1. Germline trimming cut 3 bases from V and 8 bases from J; bases unmatched to any gene: 15. CDR1 and CDR2 (germline): LGHNA, YSLEER. The CDR3 extends over 17 amino acids. The CDR3 DNA reads TGCGCCAGCAGCCATAATTTCGGACAGGGTTGGAGAGATGAGCAGTTCTTC. Residues: CASSHNFGQGWRDEQFF.

The chain is built from TRBV7-2 and TRBJ2-1; 9 bases align to TRBD2. Trimming cost V 5 bases and J 8 bases; bases outside gene matches: 13. Germline assignment: CDR1 SGHTA and CDR2 FQGNSA. CDR3 length equals 16 residues. CDR3 sequence reads: CASSPGFAGGLDEQFF. The CDR3 DNA reads TGTGCCAGCAGCCCGGGCTTTGCGGGGGGGCTGGATGAGCAGTTCTTC.